Below are 29 T cell receptor beta chains sequenced from a single sample in a study of human T cells and chemical hapten exposure. Time point reported: patch test 1, 2 weeks after DPC sensitization. Treatment here: therapeutic diphenylcyclopropenone sensitization with weekly scalp DPC. One entry per CDR3 protein results from TCRdb running MiXCR on the RACE reads. The table has 370,000 or so distinct CDR3 sequences, 4.8% seen once. The sequencing here drew on whole blood, taken in connection with sensitization to the hapten diphenylcyclopropenone (DPC). These receptors came from a woman between 45 and 65 years old with alopecia areata. Some clones in this sample may be carry-over from other donors' samples.

This clonotype showed up many times. V gene TRBV2 combines with J gene TRBJ2-1; D is uncertain. V was cut by 6 bases and J by 7 bases, with 4 bases left in between. The CDR3 is 10 amino acids. Looked up from germline, CDR1 is SNHLY and CDR2 is FYNNEI. The CDR3 nucleotides are TGTGCCAGCAGCCAAAATGAGCAGTTCTTC. This encodes CASSQNEQFF.

Note on this clonotype: Being one base from a much bigger clone, this may be a read error. The rearrangement uses TRBV12-2 and TRBJ1-5; TRBD1 is taken as the D call from the table, unchecked against the DNA. TRBV12-2 is described as a pseudogene. The CDR3 runs 20 residues. The CDR3 here is CASRSTSSQGQGQGNQPQHF. CDR3 bases: TGTGCAAGTCGCTCCACTTCGTCTCAGGGACAGGGCCAAGGCAATCAGCCCCAGCATTTT.

There are a few counts of this clonotype. V usage is TRBV12-3 or TRBV12-4 and J usage is TRBJ2-3; possibly TRBD1 for D (6 bases). V lost 6 bases, J lost 4 bases, and 11 bases lay in between. The CDR3 spans 13 residues. Here the CDR3 reads CASSLRQADTQYF. CDR3 nucleotide sequence: TGTGCCAGCAGCCTACGACAGGCAGATACGCAGTATTTT.

Ten or more counts support this clonotype. This chain's CDR3 is CASNPIDRINYGYTF. The CDR3 bases are TGTGCCAGCAATCCCATTGACAGGATAAACTATGGCTACACCTTC. V and J are TRBV28 and TRBJ1-2; a weak D match, TRBD1 (6 bases). V was shortened by 7 bases and J by 2 bases, with 17 bases between the two germline ends. Germline assignment: CDR1 MDHEN and CDR2 SYDVKM. The CDR3 has 15 residues.

This clonotype was observed at least ten times. The gene calls are TRBV11-2 and TRBJ2-3; D uncertain. Trimming took 6 bases from V and 5 from J, leaving 12 bases between them. The CDR3 sequence is 13 residues long. The germline V gene has CDR1 SGHAT and CDR2 FQNNGV. The CDR3 here is CASSAPPGDTQYF. CDR3 nucleotide sequence: TGTGCCAGCAGTGCCCCCCCGGGAGATACGCAGTATTTT.

This clonotype came up a few times. The chain combines TRBV6-1 with TRBJ2-7, with 9 bases fitting TRBD1. J was trimmed by 5 bases and V by 3 bases; bases with no gene match: 5. The CDR3 extends over 14 amino acids. Per germline, CDR1 MNHNS and CDR2 SASEGT. The CDR3 DNA follows: TGTGCCAGCAGTGACGCGGGACAGGGAGACGAGCAGTACTTC. Its protein product is CASSDAGQGDEQYF.

This clonotype was detected many times. The rearrangement links TRBV9 to TRBJ2-1; 7 bases align to TRBD2. Germline V gene sequence: CDR1 SGDLS, CDR2 YYNGEE. CDR3 length equals 16 residues. V was clipped by 4 bases and J by 6 bases; unmatched bases: 13. Here the CDR3 DNA reads TGTGCCAGCAGCCCCCACTCGGGAGGACCTGTCAATGAGCAGTTCTTC. It encodes CASSPHSGGPVNEQFF.

This clonotype was seen repeatedly, ten times or more. The gene calls are TRBV14 and TRBJ1-1; D is uncertain. The CDR3 spans 12 residues. Trimming took 3 bases from V and 2 from J, leaving 4 bases between them. From germline, CDR1 is SGHDN and CDR2 FVKESK. As DNA, the CDR3 is TGTGCCAGCAGCCAGATTAACACTGAAGCTTTCTTT. Translation gives CASSQINTEAFF.

V is TRBV4-1 and J is TRBJ1-3; D perhaps matches TRBD1 (6 bases). This CDR3 has 17 residues. CDR1 is MGHRA, CDR2 YSYEKL, per germline. V was clipped by 1 base and J by 2 bases, with 15 bases between them. In nucleotides, the CDR3 is TGCGCCAGCAGCCAAGTCGGTGGCAGGGGAACTGGAAACACCATATATTTT. This translates into CASSQVGGRGTGNTIYF.

This clonotype appeared many times. The genes are TRBV2 and TRBJ2-1, with 7 bases matching TRBD2. The V segment lost 6 bases and the J segment 1 base; nucleotides outside the gene matches: 9. The CDR3 extends over 16 amino acids. Germline loops: CDR1 SNHLY, CDR2 FYNNEI. The chain's CDR3 is CASRPPSSGSYNEQFF. CDR3 DNA: TGTGCCAGCAGGCCCCCCTCTAGCGGATCCTACAATGAGCAGTTCTTC.

The gene calls are TRBV4-2 and TRBJ1-6; D remains unclear. Germline assignment: CDR1 LGHNA and CDR2 YNFKEQ. This CDR3 spans 16 amino acids. V lost 0 bases and J lost 6, with 12 bases in between. The CDR3 protein is CASSQDSGDGNSPLHF. Written as DNA, the CDR3 is TGTGCCAGCAGCCAAGACTCGGGTGACGGTAATTCACCCCTCCACTTT.

The sample holds many counts of this clonotype. The V and J genes are TRBV24-1 and TRBJ2-1, with 9 bases fitting TRBD2. The CDR3 runs 16 residues. The germline gives CDR1 KGHDR, CDR2 SFDVKD. The ends lost 2 bases at V and 4 bases at J; junction bases unmatched: 5. The CDR3 bases are TGTGCCACCAGTGATTCCTGGACTAGCGTATACAATGAGCAGTTCTTC. It translates to CATSDSWTSVYNEQFF.

Only a few counts were recorded for this clonotype. The CDR3 DNA sequence: TGTGCCAGCAGCTTAGCGCAGAGAGCCTACGAGCAGTACTTC. This sequence encodes CASSLAQRAYEQYF. V and J are TRBV7-9 and TRBJ2-7; D call uncertain. CDR1 and CDR2 from the germline V gene are SEHNR and FQNEAQ (reference sequence). The CDR3 has 14 amino acids. V was cut by 0 bases and J by 2 bases, with 8 bases left in between.

This clonotype was observed at least ten times. The rearrangement links TRBV6-2 or TRBV6-3 to TRBJ2-4; D ambiguous. With 2 bases removed from V and 8 bases from J, the gap between germline ends came to 13 bases. The CDR3 covers 14 residues. Germline CDR1 reads MNHEY; CDR2 reads SVGEGT. The CDR3 is CASSYAASRDIQYF. CDR3 bases: TGTGCCAGCAGTTACGCCGCTAGTCGTGACATTCAGTACTTC.

The gene calls are TRBV5-1 and TRBJ2-5; 12 bases are shared with TRBD1. CDR3 length: 15 residues. J lost 1 base, V lost 4 bases, and 2 bases had no gene match. Germline loops: CDR1 SGHRS, CDR2 YFSETQ. The CDR3: CASSQGQGAQETQYF. The CDR3 DNA follows: TGCGCCAGCAGCCAGGGACAGGGGGCCCAAGAGACCCAGTACTTC.

The chain links TRBV20-1 to TRBJ1-5; no definite D call. Germline-derived CDR1 and CDR2 are DFQATT and SNEGSKA (reference sequence). There are 11 residues in the CDR3. V gave up 3 bases and J gave up 6 bases, with 6 bases separating them. This chain's CDR3 is CSARGSQPQHF. The CDR3 nucleotides read TGCAGTGCTAGGGGGAGTCAGCCCCAGCATTTT.

This clonotype has more than one count but fewer than ten. This chain joins TRBV3-1 and TRBJ2-7, with D possibly matching TRBD2 (6 bases). The germline V gene encodes CDR1 LGHDT and CDR2 YNNKEL (reference sequence). The CDR3 covers 14 residues. V was pared by 1 base and J by 3 bases, with 10 bases between. DNA for the CDR3: TGTGCCAGCAGCCAAGGGGGTAGCGGCTACGAGCAGTACTTC. It encodes CASSQGGSGYEQYF.

This clonotype was picked up many times. The chain employs TRBV28 and TRBJ1-1; D is perhaps TRBD1 (5 bases). The germline V and J ends were trimmed by 7 bases and 0 bases, with 15 bases remaining between them. CDR1 and CDR2 from the germline V gene are MDHEN and SYDVKM. The CDR3 contains 15 residues. The CDR3 DNA is TGTGCCAGCATCCTTACGCCAGGGCTGAACACTGAAGCTTTCTTT. This codes for CASILTPGLNTEAFF.

A few counts support this clonotype. The rearrangement links TRBV5-1 to TRBJ2-3; D gene uncertain. The CDR3 runs 15 residues. Trimming took 0 bases from V and 5 from J, leaving 13 bases between them. In germline, CDR1 is SGHRS, CDR2 YFSETQ. DNA for the CDR3: TGCGCCAGCAGCTTGGAGACGAGTCGGCAAGATACGCAGTATTTT. Translating gives CASSLETSRQDTQYF.

This clonotype was counted a few times. CDR3 loop: CASSGTPNTEAFF. For the CDR3, the DNA is TGTGCCAGCAGTGGGACCCCGAACACTGAAGCTTTCTTT. The gene calls are TRBV6-1 and TRBJ1-1; no reliable D call. Germline V gives CDR1 MNHNS, CDR2 SASEGT. This CDR3 has 13 residues. The ends were cut back, 4 bases at V and 1 base at J, with 7 bases in the middle.

This clonotype was picked up many times. The gene calls are TRBV29-1 and TRBJ1-1; no reliable D call. This CDR3 spans 10 amino acids. With 5 bases removed from V and 7 bases from J, the gap between germline ends came to 8 bases. CDR1 and CDR2 from the germline V gene are SQVTM and ANQGSEA. The CDR3 nucleotides are TGCAGCGTTAGGGCTAATGAAGCTTTCTTT. Its protein is CSVRANEAFF.

V is TRBV12-5 and J is TRBJ2-1, with 10 bases lining up with TRBD1. Trimming removed 4 bases from V and 7 bases from J; junction bases left unmatched: 10. Germline CDR1 and CDR2: LGHNT and FRNRAP. The CDR3 contains 16 residues. The CDR3 DNA reads TGTGCTAGTGGTTCCCCCGGGACAGGGGACGGGAATGAGCAGTTCTTC. Its protein is CASGSPGTGDGNEQFF.

V usage is TRBV20-1 and J usage is TRBJ1-1, with D unclear. The CDR3 has 11 residues. Germline CDR1 and CDR2: DFQATT and SNEGSKA (reference sequence). CDR3 sequence: CSIGENTEAFF. The CDR3 nucleotides are TGCAGCATCGGGGAGAACACTGAAGCTTTCTTT.

This chain links TRBV5-4 with TRBJ1-2, with unresolved D. The germline V gene has CDR1 SGHNT and CDR2 YYREEE (reference sequence). The CDR3 is 12 residues long. Trimming shortened V by 3 bases and J by 7 bases, and 10 bases separated the two germline ends. This CDR3 is CASSSLDPGYTF. CDR3 coding DNA: TGTGCCAGCAGCTCCCTGGATCCTGGCTACACCTTC.

This clonotype showed up many times. The chain has TRBV18 and TRBJ1-5, with TRBD1 identical over 10 bases. Germline CDR1 and CDR2: KGHSH and LQKENI. This CDR3 has 15 residues. J gave up 1 base and V 4 bases, and 1 base lay outside the gene matches. In DNA form, the CDR3 reads TGTGCCAGCTCACGGGACAGGGGAAGCAATCAGCCCCAGCATTTT. This sequence encodes CASSRDRGSNQPQHF. The full variable domain, in which reference TRBV18 and TRBJ1-5 provide the parts outside the CDR3, is NAGVMQNPRHLVRRRGQEARLRCSPMKGHSHVYWYRQLPEEGLKFMVYLQKENIIDESGMPKERFSAEFPKEGPSILRIQQVVRGDSAAYFCASSRDRGSNQPQHFGDGTRLSIL.

This clonotype was counted only a few times. This chain joins TRBV20-1 and TRBJ2-7, with D possibly matching TRBD1 (5 bases). This CDR3 spans 11 amino acids. Germline-derived CDR1 and CDR2 are DFQATT and SNEGSKA (reference sequence). V lost 6 bases to trimming and J lost 6 bases, with 12 bases between them. The CDR3 bases are TGCAGTGCCCCAGGGAAGGGCGAGCAGTACTTC. Translating gives CSAPGKGEQYF.

The chain couples TRBV16 to TRBJ1-1; TRBD1 matches at 9 bases. The CDR3 contains 17 residues. CDR1 and CDR2 (germline): KGHSY, FQNENV. Germline trimming cut 2 bases from V and 1 base from J; bases unmatched to any gene: 8. The CDR3 DNA follows: TGTGCCAGCAGCCAAGTAAGAGGACAGGGGTCGAACACTGAAGCTTTCTTT. It yields the protein CASSQVRGQGSNTEAFF. Drawing the rest from reference TRBV16 and TRBJ1-1, the complete variable domain is GEEVAQTPKHLVRGEGQKAKLYCAPIKGHSYVFWYQQVLKNEFKFLISFQNENVFDETGMPKERFSAKCLPNSPCSLEIQATKLEDSAVYFCASSQVRGQGSNTEAFFGQGTRLTVV.

This clonotype was detected ten times or more. The rearrangement joins TRBV5-1 to TRBJ1-2; 10 positions agree with TRBD1. V shed 0 bases, J shed 4 bases, and the junction held 3 bases outside the gene matches. CDR1 is SGHRS and CDR2 is YFSETQ in the germline V gene. The CDR3 runs 15 residues. CDR3 region: CASSLAGTGAYGYTF. DNA for the CDR3: TGCGCCAGCAGCTTGGCCGGGACAGGGGCCTATGGCTACACCTTC.

The table lists this clonotype with many counts. The chain combines TRBV5-1 with TRBJ2-5; 7 bases align to TRBD1. The V gene end was trimmed by 4 bases and the J gene end by 5 bases; junction bases not matched to a gene: 8. The CDR3 covers 14 residues. Germline V gives CDR1 SGHRS, CDR2 YFSETQ. In DNA form, the CDR3 reads TGCGCCAGCAGCCCAACAGGGGTTGATGAGACCCAGTACTTC. This codes for CASSPTGVDETQYF. The whole variable domain, remainder taken from reference TRBV5-1 and TRBJ2-5, is KAGVTQTPRYLIKTRGQQVTLSCSPISGHRSVSWYQQTPGQGLQFLFEYFSETQRNKGNFPGRFSGRQFSNSRSEMNVSTLELGDSALYLCASSPTGVDETQYFGPGTRLLVL.